The 21 T cell receptor beta chains below come from one sample, sequenced in a study of blood T cells in healthy people across ages. Primed by a sample-barcoded 5' primer and a J-beta primer mix, a second PCR proceeded for about 6 to 11 cycles. TCRdb fed the 5' RACE reads into MiXCR, producing one record per CDR3 protein. This sample has around 320,000 distinct CDR3 sequences, with 25% to 30% found just once. Material: blood. The receptors here all came from a woman aged 70-85 years in good health.

The chain uses TRBV28 and TRBJ2-1, with 12 positions matching TRBD2. Germline CDR1 reads MDHEN; CDR2 reads SYDVKM. The J segment lost 7 bases and the V segment lost 8 bases, leaving 9 bases of the junction unmatched. This CDR3 region has 15 residues. The CDR3 DNA sequence: TGTGCCAGCGGGTTGACTAGCGGGAGCAAAAATGAGCAGTTCTTC. It codes for CASGLTSGSKNEQFF.

A few counts support this clonotype. This chain joins TRBV20-1 and TRBJ2-5, with TRBD2 identical over 7 bases. The end of the DNA is better explained by TRBJ2-7, so the J call may be wrong. The CDR3 spans 12 residues. In germline, CDR1 is DFQATT, CDR2 SNEGSKA (reference sequence). CDR3 nucleotide sequence: TGCAGTGCTTCTGGACTAGTCGGCGAGCAGTACTTC. Encoded protein: CSASGLVGEQYF.

This chain joins TRBV4-3 and TRBJ2-7, with D perhaps TRBD2 (6 bases). In germline, CDR1 is LGHNA, CDR2 YSLEER. This CDR3 contains 16 residues. The germline V and J ends were trimmed by 0 bases and 3 bases, with 15 bases remaining between them. CDR3 in amino acids: CASSQDRGTFVYEQYF. The CDR3 DNA is TGCGCCAGCAGCCAAGATCGGGGGACCTTCGTCTACGAGCAGTACTTC.

With respect to this clonotype: At one boundary the junction diverges from the germline segment, which might be a read error. This chain links TRBV4-1 with TRBJ1-4, with a weak D call TRBD1 (6 bases). Germline CDR1 and CDR2: MGHRA and YSYEKL. The CDR3 has 18 residues. CDR3 nucleotide sequence: TGCGCCAGCAGCCAAGGACCCGGACAGCTCACAACTAGTGAAAAACTGTTTTTT. This sequence encodes CASSQGPGQLTTSEKLFF.

This clonotype was seen a few times. The V call is TRBV5-1, the J call TRBJ2-5, with TRBD2 as a possible D gene (5 bases). V was shortened by 4 bases and J by 0 bases, with 16 bases between the two germline ends. Germline CDR1 is SGHRS and CDR2 is YFSETQ. The CDR3 contains 16 residues. CDR3 coding DNA: TGCGCCAGCAGCCCCGGGGAAGCGATCAACCAAGAGACCCAGTACTTC. Translating it yields CASSPGEAINQETQYF. Full variable domain (missing parts from reference TRBV5-1 and TRBJ2-5): KAGVTQTPRYLIKTRGQQVTLSCSPISGHRSVSWYQQTPGQGLQFLFEYFSETQRNKGNFPGRFSGRQFSNSRSEMNVSTLELGDSALYLCASSPGEAINQETQYFGPGTRLLVL.

The V gene is TRBV2, the J gene TRBJ2-5; 12 bases are a match to TRBD2. The J call may be mistaken, given a closer DNA end match to TRBJ2-7. The CDR3 covers 12 residues. Per germline, CDR1 SNHLY and CDR2 FYNNEI. The CDR3 protein is CAGTSGYYEQYF. The CDR3 DNA reads as TGTGCCGGGACTAGCGGGTACTACGAGCAGTACTTC.

V and J are TRBV12-3 or TRBV12-4 and TRBJ2-7, with D hard to call. Trimming shortened V by 2 bases and J by 4 bases, and 12 bases separated the two germline ends. This CDR3 is built from 14 residues. This CDR3 reads CASSLTADPYEQYF. CDR3 nucleotide sequence: TGTGCCAGCAGTTTAACCGCTGATCCTTACGAGCAGTACTTC.

Only a few counts were recorded for this clonotype. CDR3 region: CASSPGGEHEQFF. CDR3 bases: TGTGCCAGCAGCCCAGGGGGCGAGCATGAGCAGTTCTTC. The chain carries TRBV28 and TRBJ2-1, with TRBD1 matching over 8 bases. The CDR3 loop spans 13 amino acids. Germline-derived CDR1 and CDR2 are MDHEN and SYDVKM. With 6 bases clipped from V and 8 bases from J, the junction kept 6 bases outside the gene matches.

The chain couples TRBV4-1 to TRBJ2-5; D unresolved. The CDR3 has 15 amino acids. Germline assignment: CDR1 MGHRA and CDR2 YSYEKL. With 0 bases removed from V and 0 bases from J, the gap between germline ends came to 8 bases. For the CDR3, the DNA is TGCGCCAGCAGCCAAGATTGGCATGACCAAGAGACCCAGTACTTC. Protein product: CASSQDWHDQETQYF.

This clonotype has a handful of counts. The chain employs TRBV11-3 and TRBJ2-3; 7 bases match TRBD2. The germline gives CDR1 SGHNT, CDR2 YENEEA. The V segment lost 4 bases and the J segment 0 bases; nucleotides outside the gene matches: 10. The CDR3 is 17 residues long. The CDR3 sequence is CASSSRASGTSTDTQYF. The CDR3 DNA follows: TGTGCCAGCAGCTCCCGAGCTAGCGGAACTAGCACAGATACGCAGTATTTT.

This clonotype was seen repeatedly, ten times or more. This sequence joins TRBV3-1 and TRBJ2-5; no firm D call. The V end was cut by 5 bases, the J end by 4 bases, with 11 bases between. The CDR3 loop spans 13 amino acids. Germline CDR1 and CDR2: LGHDT and YNNKEL (reference sequence). The CDR3 spells CASSTIERETQYF. DNA of the CDR3: TGTGCCAGCAGCACCATAGAGAGAGAGACCCAGTACTTC.

Only a few counts were recorded for this clonotype. The V gene is TRBV4-1, the J gene TRBJ2-3; D possibly corresponds to TRBD1 (5 bases). Trimming took off 3 bases at V and 0 bases at J, with 13 bases between the two ends. The germline V gene encodes CDR1 MGHRA and CDR2 YSYEKL. The CDR3 loop spans 16 amino acids. The CDR3 bases are TGCGCCAGCAGCCAGGTACCGACAGCCAGCACAGATACGCAGTATTTT. Translation: CASSQVPTASTDTQYF.

The chain combines TRBV20-1 with TRBJ1-5; possibly TRBD1 for D (5 bases). With 7 bases removed from V and 6 bases from J, the gap between germline ends came to 13 bases. This CDR3 is 12 amino acids long. Germline V gene lookup returns CDR1 DFQATT and CDR2 SNEGSKA (reference sequence). The CDR3 region has the DNA TGCAGTGTTCCGAGGGGTAGTCAGCCCCAGCATTTT. Its protein is CSVPRGSQPQHF.

At least ten counts were recorded for this clonotype. V is TRBV12-3 or TRBV12-4 and J is TRBJ1-5; D gene ambiguous. V dropped 3 bases and J dropped 4 bases, with 7 bases sitting between them. The CDR3 has 13 residues. CDR3 nucleotides: TGTGCCAGCAGTTTGGAGGCAAATCAGCCCCAGCATTTT. This sequence encodes CASSLEANQPQHF.

The V call is TRBV20-1, the J call TRBJ2-3; 12 bases line up with TRBD2. V lost 0 bases and J lost 2; bases outside the gene matches: 6. The germline CDR1 and CDR2 sequences are DFQATT and SNEGSKA (reference sequence). The CDR3 totals 17 residues. The CDR3, as DNA: TGCAGTGCTAGAGATCTTCTAGCGGGGGGGACCACAGATACGCAGTATTTT. Residues: CSARDLLAGGTTDTQYF.

This clonotype was observed a few times. The chain joins TRBV2 to TRBJ1-5; D unclear. Germline assignment: CDR1 SNHLY and CDR2 FYNNEI. The V gene lost 4 bases and the J gene lost 2 bases, with 9 bases spanning the gap. CDR3 length: 14 amino acids. CDR3 sequence reads: CASSGGSGNQPQHF. In nucleotides, the CDR3 is TGTGCCAGCAGTGGGGGATCTGGCAATCAGCCCCAGCATTTT.

This clonotype was recorded a few times. V is TRBV3-1 and J is TRBJ2-4; D could derive from TRBD1 or TRBD2 (5 bases each). CDR3 length: 15 amino acids. V gave up 4 bases and J gave up 0 bases, with 10 bases separating them. Germline V gene data show CDR1 as LGHDT and CDR2 as YNNKEL (reference sequence). CDR3 bases: TGTGCCAGCAGCCCCACGGGGCTAGCCAAAAACATTCAGTACTTC. Protein sequence: CASSPTGLAKNIQYF.

This clonotype was found many times. The rearrangement links TRBV4-3 to TRBJ2-1; D is ambiguous. This CDR3 is built from 13 residues. The germline V and J ends were trimmed by 4 bases and 3 bases, with 7 bases remaining between them. CDR1 and CDR2 from the germline V gene are LGHNA and YSLEER. DNA for the CDR3: TGCGCCAGCAGCCCCGGAAACTACAATGAGCAGTTCTTC. Translating gives CASSPGNYNEQFF.

Here the CDR3 DNA reads TGTGCCAGCAGCCCCAGTGGCGGGAGGAGGTTGTACGAGCAGTACTTC. This sequence encodes CASSPSGGRRLYEQYF. V is TRBV3-1 and J is TRBJ2-7, with 8 nucleotides matching TRBD2. Germline CDR1 reads LGHDT; CDR2 reads YNNKEL (reference sequence). This CDR3 spans 16 amino acids. Trimming removed 4 bases from V and 4 bases from J; junction bases left unmatched: 12.

V usage is TRBV29-1 and J usage is TRBJ2-3; D is uncertain. Germline V CDR1 and CDR2: SQVTM, ANQGSEA. V gave up 8 bases and J gave up 6 bases, with 12 bases separating them. This CDR3 has 11 residues. The CDR3 here is CSQRKLDTQYF. DNA for the CDR3: TGCAGCCAAAGGAAGTTGGATACGCAGTATTTT.

Remarks on this clonotype: It may be a read error: a sequence one base away is much more abundant. J is TRBJ2-7 and V is TRBV28, with 13 positions matching TRBD2. The CDR3 has 14 amino acids. Germline CDR1 is MDHEN and CDR2 is SYDVKM. CDR3 bases: TGTGCCAGCTGTGGACTAGCGGGAGCTTACGGGCAGTACTTC. This translates into CASCGLAGAYGQYF.